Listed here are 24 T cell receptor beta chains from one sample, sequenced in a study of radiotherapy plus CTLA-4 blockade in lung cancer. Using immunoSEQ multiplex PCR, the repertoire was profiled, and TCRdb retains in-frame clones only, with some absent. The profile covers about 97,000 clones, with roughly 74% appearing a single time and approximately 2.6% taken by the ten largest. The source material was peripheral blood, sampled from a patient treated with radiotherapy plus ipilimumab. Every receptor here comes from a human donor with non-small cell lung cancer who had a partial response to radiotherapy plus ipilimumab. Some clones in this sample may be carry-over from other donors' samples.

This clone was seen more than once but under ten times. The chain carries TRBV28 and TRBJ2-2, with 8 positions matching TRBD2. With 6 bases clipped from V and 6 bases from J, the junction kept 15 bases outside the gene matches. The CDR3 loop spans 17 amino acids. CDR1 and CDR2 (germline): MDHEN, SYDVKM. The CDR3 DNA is TGTGCCAGCAGAGAAACGGGGGGGCGGGGATCGGCCGGGGAGCTGTTTTTT. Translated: CASRETGGRGSAGELFF.

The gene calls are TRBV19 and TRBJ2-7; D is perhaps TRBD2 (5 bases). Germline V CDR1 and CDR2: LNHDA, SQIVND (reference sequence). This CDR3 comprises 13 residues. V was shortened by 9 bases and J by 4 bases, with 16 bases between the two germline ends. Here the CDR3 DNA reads TGTGCCAGCCGGGATGGGCGATTTTACGAGCAGTACTTC. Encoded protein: CASRDGRFYEQYF.

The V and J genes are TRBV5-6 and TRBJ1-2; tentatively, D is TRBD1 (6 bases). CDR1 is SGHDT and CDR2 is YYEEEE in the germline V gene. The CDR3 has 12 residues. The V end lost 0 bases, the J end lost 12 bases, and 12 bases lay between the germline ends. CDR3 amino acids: CASSLDRARDTF. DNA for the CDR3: TGTGCCAGCAGCTTGGACAGGGCCCGTGACACCTTC.

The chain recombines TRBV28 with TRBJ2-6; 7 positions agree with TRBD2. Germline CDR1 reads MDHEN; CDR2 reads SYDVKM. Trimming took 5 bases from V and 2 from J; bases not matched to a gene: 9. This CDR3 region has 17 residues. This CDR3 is CASSPNGRGAGANVLTF. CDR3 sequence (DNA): TGTGCCAGCAGTCCGAATGGGAGGGGCGCTGGGGCCAACGTCCTGACTTTC.

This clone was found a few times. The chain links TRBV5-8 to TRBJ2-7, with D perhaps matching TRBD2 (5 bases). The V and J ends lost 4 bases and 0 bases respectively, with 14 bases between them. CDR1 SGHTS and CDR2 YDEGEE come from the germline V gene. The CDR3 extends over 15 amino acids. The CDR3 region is CASSQSILDSYEQYF. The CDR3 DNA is TGTGCCAGCAGCCAATCAATACTAGACTCCTACGAGCAGTACTTC.

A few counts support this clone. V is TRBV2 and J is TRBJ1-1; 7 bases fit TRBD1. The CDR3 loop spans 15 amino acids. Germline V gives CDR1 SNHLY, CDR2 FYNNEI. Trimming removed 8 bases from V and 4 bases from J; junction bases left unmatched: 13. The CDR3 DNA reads TGTGCCAGCCAAAGACAGGGTTTGGATGGCACTGAAGCTTTCTTT. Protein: CASQRQGLDGTEAFF. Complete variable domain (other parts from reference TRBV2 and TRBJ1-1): EPEVTQTPSHQVTQMGQEVILRCVPISNHLYFYWYRQILGQKVEFLVSFYNNEISEKSEIFDDQFSVERPDGSNFTLKIRSTKLEDSAMYFCASQRQGLDGTEAFFGQGTRLTVV.

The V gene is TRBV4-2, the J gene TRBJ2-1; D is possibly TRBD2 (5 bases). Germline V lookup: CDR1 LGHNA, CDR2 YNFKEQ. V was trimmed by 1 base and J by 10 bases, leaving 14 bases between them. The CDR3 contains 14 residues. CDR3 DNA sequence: TGTGCCAGCAGCCAAGTTATACGGGATGCCGAGCAGTTCTTC. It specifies CASSQVIRDAEQFF.

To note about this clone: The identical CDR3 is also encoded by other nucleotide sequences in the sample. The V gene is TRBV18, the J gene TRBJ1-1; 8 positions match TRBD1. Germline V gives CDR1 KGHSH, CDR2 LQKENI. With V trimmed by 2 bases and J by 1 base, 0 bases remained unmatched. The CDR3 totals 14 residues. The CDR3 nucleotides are TGTGCCAGCTCACCAGGACAGGGGAACACTGAAGCTTTCTTT. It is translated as CASSPGQGNTEAFF.

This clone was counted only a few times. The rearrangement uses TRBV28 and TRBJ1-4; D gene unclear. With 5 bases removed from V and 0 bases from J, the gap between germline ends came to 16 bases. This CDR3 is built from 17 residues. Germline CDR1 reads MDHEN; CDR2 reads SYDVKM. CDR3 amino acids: CASSPGKVTTTNEKLFF. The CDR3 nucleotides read TGTGCCAGCAGTCCCGGGAAGGTAACCACAACTAATGAAAAACTGTTTTTT.

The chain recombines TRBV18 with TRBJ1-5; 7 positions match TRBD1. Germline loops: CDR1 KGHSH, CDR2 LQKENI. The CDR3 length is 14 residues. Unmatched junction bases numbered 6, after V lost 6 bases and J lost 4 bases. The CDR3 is CASSTGQQNQPQHF. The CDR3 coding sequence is TGTGCCAGCTCTACGGGACAGCAAAATCAGCCCCAGCATTTT.

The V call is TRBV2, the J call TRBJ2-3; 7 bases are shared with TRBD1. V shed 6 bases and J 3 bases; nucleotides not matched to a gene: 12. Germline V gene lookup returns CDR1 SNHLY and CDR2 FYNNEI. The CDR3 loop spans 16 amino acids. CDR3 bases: TGTGCCAGCAGACGAACGACAGGGTCGGGGACAGATACGCAGTATTTT. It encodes CASRRTTGSGTDTQYF.

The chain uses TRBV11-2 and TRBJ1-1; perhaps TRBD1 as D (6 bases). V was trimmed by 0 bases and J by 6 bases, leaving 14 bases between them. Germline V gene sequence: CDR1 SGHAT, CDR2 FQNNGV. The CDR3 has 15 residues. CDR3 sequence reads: CASSLDWGGRAEAFF. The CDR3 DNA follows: TGTGCCAGCAGCTTAGATTGGGGGGGGCGTGCTGAAGCTTTCTTT.

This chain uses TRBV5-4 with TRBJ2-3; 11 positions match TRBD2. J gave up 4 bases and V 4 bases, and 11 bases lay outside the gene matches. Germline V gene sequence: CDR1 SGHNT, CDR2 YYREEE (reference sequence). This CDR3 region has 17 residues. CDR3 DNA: TGTGCCAGCAGCAGACCGTTAGCGGGGGGGCGCTCAGATACGCAGTATTTT. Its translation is CASSRPLAGGRSDTQYF.

CDR3 sequence (DNA): TGTGCCAGCAGCCAGGACCTTGGGACAGCTATTTCTGCAACTAATGAAAAACTGTTTTTT. Translated, it gives CASSQDLGTAISATNEKLFF. This rearrangement joins TRBV4-2 to TRBJ1-4, with TRBD1 matching over 7 bases. The CDR3 covers 20 residues. V dropped 3 bases and J dropped 0; count of bases not matched to a gene: 16. Germline values: CDR1 LGHNA, CDR2 YNFKEQ.

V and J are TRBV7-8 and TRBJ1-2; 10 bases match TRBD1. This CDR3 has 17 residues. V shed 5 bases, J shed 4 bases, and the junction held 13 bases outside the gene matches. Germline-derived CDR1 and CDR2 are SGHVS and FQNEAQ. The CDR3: CASSARVPGQGTYGYTF. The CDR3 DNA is TGTGCCAGCAGCGCCAGAGTGCCGGGACAGGGGACCTATGGCTACACCTTC.

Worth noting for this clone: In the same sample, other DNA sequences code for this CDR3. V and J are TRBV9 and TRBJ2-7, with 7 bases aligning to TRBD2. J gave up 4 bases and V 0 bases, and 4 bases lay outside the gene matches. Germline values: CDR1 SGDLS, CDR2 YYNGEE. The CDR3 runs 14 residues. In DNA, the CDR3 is TGTGCCAGCAGCGTAGTCCCTAGCGGATACGAGCAGTACTTC. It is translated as CASSVVPSGYEQYF.

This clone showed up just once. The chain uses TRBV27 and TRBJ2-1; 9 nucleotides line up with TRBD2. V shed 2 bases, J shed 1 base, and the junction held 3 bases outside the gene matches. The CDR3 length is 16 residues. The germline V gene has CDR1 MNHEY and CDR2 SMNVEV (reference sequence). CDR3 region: CASSLLAGRSYNEQFF. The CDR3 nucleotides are TGTGCCAGCAGTTTACTAGCGGGACGATCCTACAATGAGCAGTTCTTC.

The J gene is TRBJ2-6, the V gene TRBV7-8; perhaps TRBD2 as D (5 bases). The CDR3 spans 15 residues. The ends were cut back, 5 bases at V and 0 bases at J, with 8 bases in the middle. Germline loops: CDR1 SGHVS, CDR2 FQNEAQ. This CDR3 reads CASSPRDSGANVLTF. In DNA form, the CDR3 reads TGTGCCAGCAGCCCCCGGGACTCTGGGGCCAACGTCCTGACTTTC.

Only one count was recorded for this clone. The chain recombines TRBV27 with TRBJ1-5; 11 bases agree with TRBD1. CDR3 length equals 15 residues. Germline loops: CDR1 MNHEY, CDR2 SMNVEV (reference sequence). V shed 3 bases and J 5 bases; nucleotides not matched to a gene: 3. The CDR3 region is CASSFGTGGDQPQHF. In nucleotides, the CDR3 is TGTGCCAGCAGTTTCGGGACAGGGGGTGATCAGCCCCAGCATTTT.

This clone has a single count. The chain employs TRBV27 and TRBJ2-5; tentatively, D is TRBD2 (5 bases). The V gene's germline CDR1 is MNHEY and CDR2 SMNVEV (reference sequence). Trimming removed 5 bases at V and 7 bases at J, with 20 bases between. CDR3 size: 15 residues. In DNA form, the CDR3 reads TGTGCCAGCAGTCCAGAGACCGGACTGCTAAGGACCCAGTACTTC. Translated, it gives CASSPETGLLRTQYF.

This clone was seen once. The CDR3 bases are TGTGCCAGCAGTGAATCCCCCGGGGGGTATACGCAGTATTTT. Translating it yields CASSESPGGYTQYF. This chain uses TRBV6-1 with TRBJ2-3; 7 nucleotides match TRBD2. The J segment lost 7 bases and the V segment lost 2 bases, leaving 6 bases of the junction unmatched. Germline loops: CDR1 MNHNS, CDR2 SASEGT. This CDR3 contains 14 residues.

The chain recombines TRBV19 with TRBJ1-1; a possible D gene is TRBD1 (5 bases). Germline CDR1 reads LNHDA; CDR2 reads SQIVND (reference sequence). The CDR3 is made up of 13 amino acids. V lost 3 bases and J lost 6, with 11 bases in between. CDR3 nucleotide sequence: TGTGCCAGTAGTATCGCCCGGGACTCTGAAGCTTTCTTT. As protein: CASSIARDSEAFF.

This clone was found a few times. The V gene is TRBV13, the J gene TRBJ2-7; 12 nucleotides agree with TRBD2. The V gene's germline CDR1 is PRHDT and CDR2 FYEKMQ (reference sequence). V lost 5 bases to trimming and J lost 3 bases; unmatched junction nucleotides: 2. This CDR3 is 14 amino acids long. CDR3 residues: CASSPTSGGYEQYF. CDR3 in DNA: TGTGCCAGCAGCCCGACTAGCGGGGGCTACGAGCAGTACTTC.

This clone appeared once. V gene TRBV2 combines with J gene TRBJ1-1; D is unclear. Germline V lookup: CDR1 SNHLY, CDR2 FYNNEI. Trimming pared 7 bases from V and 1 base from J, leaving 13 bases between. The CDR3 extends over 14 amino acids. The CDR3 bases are TGTGCCAGCAATAAATATCAGGAGAACACTGAAGCTTTCTTT. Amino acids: CASNKYQENTEAFF.